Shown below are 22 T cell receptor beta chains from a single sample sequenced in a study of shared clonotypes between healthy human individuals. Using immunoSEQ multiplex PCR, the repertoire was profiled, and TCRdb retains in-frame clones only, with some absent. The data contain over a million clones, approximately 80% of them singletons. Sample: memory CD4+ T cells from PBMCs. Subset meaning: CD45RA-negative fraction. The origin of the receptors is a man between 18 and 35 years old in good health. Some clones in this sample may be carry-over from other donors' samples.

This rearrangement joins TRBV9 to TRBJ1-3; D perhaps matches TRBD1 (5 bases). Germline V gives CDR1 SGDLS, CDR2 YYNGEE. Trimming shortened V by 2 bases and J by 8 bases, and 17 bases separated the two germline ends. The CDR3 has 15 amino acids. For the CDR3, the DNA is TGTGCCAGCAGCGTCGGGGGAAAAGAGGTGGACACCATATATTTT. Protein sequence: CASSVGGKEVDTIYF.

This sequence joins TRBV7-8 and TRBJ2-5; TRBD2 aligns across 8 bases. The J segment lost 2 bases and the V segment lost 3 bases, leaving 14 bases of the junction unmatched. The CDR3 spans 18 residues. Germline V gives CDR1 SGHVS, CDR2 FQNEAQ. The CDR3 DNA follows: TGTGCCAGCAGCTTTAGAAACCGACCTACTAGCGGACAAGAGACCCAGTACTTC. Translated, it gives CASSFRNRPTSGQETQYF. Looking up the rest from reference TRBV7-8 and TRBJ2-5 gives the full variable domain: GAGVSQSPRYKVAKRGQDVALRCDPISGHVSLFWYQQALGQGPEFLTYFQNEAQLDKSGLPSDRFFAERPEGSVSTLKIQRTQQEDSAVYLCASSFRNRPTSGQETQYFGPGTRLLVL.

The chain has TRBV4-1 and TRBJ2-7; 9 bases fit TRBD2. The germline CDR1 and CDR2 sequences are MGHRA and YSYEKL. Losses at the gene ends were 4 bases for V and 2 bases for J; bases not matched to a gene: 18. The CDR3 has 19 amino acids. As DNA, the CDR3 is TGCGCCAGCAGCCGCACCCTCCCAAGGAGCGGGAGGACCCCCTACGAGCAGTACTTC. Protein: CASSRTLPRSGRTPYEQYF.

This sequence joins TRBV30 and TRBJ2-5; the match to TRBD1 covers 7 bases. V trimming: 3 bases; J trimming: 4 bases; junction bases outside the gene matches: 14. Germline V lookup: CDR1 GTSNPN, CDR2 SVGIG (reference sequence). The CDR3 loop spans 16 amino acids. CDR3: CAWSPDGWQGVETQYF. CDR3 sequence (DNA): TGTGCCTGGAGCCCCGACGGTTGGCAGGGGGTAGAGACCCAGTACTTC.

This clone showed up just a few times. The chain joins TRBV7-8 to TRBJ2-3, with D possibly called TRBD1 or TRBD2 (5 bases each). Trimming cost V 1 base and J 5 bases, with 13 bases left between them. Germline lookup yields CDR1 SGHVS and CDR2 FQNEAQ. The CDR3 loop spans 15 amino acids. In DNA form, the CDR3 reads TGTGCCAGCAGCTTAGTCTCCGGGGCGGTAGATACGCAGTATTTT. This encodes CASSLVSGAVDTQYF.

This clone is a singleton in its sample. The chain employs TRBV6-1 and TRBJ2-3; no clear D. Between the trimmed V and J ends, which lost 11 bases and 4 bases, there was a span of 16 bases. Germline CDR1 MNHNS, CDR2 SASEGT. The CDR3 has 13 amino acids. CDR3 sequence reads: CAFLSYGADTQYF. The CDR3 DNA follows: TGTGCCTTTTTGAGTTATGGGGCAGATACGCAGTATTTT.

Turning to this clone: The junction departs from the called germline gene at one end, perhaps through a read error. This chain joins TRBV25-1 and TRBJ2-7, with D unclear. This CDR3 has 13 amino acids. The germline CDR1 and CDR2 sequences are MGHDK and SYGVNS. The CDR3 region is CASSDPNSHEQYF. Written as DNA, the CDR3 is TGTGCCAGCAGTGACCCGAACTCCCACGAGCAGTACTTC.

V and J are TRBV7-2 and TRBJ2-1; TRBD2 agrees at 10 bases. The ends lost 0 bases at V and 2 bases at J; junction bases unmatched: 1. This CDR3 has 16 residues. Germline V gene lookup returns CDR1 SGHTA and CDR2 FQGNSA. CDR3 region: CASSLALAGTYNEQFF. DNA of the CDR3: TGTGCCAGCAGCTTAGCACTAGCGGGGACCTACAATGAGCAGTTCTTC. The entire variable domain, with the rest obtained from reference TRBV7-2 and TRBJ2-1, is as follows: GAGVSQSPSNKVTEKGKDVELRCDPISGHTALYWYRQSLGQGLEFLIYFQGNSAPDKSGLPSDRFSAERTGGSVSTLTIQRTQQEDSAVYLCASSLALAGTYNEQFFGPGTRLTVL.

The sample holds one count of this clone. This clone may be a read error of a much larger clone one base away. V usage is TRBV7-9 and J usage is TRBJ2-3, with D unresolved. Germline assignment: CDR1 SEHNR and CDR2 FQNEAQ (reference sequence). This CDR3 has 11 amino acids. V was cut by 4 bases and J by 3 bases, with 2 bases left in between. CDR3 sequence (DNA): TGTGCCAGCAGCTGGACAGATACGCAGTATTTT. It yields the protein CASSWTDTQYF.

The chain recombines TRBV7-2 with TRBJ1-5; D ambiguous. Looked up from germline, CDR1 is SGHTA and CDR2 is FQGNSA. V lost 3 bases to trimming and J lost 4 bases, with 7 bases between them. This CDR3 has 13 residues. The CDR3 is CASSFPGNQPQHF. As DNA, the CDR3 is TGTGCCAGCAGCTTCCCGGGGAATCAGCCCCAGCATTTT.

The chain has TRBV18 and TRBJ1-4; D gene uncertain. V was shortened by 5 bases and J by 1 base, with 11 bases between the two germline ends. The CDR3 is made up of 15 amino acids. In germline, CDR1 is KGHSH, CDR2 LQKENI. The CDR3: CASSATAKTNEKLFF. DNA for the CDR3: TGTGCCAGCTCAGCTACAGCGAAAACTAATGAAAAACTGTTTTTT. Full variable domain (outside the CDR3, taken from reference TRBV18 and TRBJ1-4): NAGVMQNPRHLVRRRGQEARLRCSPMKGHSHVYWYRQLPEEGLKFMVYLQKENIIDESGMPKERFSAEFPKEGPSILRIQQVVRGDSAAYFCASSATAKTNEKLFFGSGTQLSVL.

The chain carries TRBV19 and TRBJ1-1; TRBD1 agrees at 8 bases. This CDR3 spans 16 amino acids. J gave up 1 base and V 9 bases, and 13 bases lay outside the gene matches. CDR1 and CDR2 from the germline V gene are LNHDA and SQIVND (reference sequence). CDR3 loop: CARTNGSDRANTEAFF. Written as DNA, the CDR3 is TGTGCCAGGACCAATGGTTCGGACAGGGCGAACACTGAAGCTTTCTTT.

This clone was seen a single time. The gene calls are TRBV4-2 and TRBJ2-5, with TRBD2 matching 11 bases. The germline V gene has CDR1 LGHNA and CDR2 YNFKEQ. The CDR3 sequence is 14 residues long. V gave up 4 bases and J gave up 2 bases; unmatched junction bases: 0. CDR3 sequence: CASSLAGGQETQYF. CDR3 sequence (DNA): TGTGCCAGCAGCCTAGCGGGAGGGCAAGAGACCCAGTACTTC.

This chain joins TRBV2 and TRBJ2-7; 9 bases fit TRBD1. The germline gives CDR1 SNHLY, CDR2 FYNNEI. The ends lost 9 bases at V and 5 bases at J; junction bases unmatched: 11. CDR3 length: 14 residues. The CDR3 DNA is TGTGCCAGAGGAACAGGGGGCGCGACCCACGAGCAGTACTTC. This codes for CARGTGGATHEQYF. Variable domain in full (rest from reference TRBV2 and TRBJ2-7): EPEVTQTPSHQVTQMGQEVILRCVPISNHLYFYWYRQILGQKVEFLVSFYNNEISEKSEIFDDQFSVERPDGSNFTLKIRSTKLEDSAMYFCARGTGGATHEQYFGPGTRLTVT.

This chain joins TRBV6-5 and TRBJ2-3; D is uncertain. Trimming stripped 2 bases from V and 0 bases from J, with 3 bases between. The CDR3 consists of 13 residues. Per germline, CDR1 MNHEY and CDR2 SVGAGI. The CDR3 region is CASSYDSTDTQYF. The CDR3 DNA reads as TGTGCCAGCAGTTACGACAGCACAGATACGCAGTATTTT.

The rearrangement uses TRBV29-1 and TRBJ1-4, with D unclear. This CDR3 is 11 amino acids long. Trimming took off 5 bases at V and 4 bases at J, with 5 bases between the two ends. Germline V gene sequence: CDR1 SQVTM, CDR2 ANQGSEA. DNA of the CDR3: TGCAGCGTTTACCATAATGAAAAACTGTTTTTT. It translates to CSVYHNEKLFF.

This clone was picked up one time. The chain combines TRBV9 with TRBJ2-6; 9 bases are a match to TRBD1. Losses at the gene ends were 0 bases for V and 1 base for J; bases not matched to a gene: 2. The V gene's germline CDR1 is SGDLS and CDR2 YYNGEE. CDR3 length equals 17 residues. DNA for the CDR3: TGTGCCAGCAGCGTAGGACAGGGGGTATCTGGGGCCAACGTCCTGACTTTC. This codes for CASSVGQGVSGANVLTF.

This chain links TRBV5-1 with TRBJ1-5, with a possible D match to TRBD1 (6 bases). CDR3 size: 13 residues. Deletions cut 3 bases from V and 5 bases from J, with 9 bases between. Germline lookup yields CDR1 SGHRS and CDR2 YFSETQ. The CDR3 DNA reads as TGCGCCAGCAGCTCACAGGGAGATCAGCCCCAGCATTTT. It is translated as CASSSQGDQPQHF.

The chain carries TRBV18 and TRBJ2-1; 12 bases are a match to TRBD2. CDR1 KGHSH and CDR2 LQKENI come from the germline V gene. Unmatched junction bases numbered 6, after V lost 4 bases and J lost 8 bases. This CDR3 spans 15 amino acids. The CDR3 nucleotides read TGTGCCAGCTCACAGACCCTAGCGGGAGGGGATGAGCAGTTCTTC. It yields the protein CASSQTLAGGDEQFF.

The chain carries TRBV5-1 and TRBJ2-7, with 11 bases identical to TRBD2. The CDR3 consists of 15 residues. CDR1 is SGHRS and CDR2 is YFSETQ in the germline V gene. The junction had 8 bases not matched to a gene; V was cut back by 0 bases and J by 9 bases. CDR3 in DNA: TGCGCCAGCAGCTTGGAACTAGCGGGAGTTATCGCGCAGTACTTC. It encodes CASSLELAGVIAQYF.

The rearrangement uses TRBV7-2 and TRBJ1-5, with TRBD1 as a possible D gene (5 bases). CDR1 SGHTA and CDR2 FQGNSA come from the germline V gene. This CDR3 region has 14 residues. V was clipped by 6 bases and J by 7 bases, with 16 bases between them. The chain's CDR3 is CASRPGGPGQPQHF. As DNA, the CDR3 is TGTGCCAGCAGGCCGGGGGGTCCTGGGCAGCCCCAGCATTTT. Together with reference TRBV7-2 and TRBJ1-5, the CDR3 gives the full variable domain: GAGVSQSPSNKVTEKGKDVELRCDPISGHTALYWYRQSLGQGLEFLIYFQGNSAPDKSGLPSDRFSAERTGGSVSTLTIQRTQQEDSAVYLCASRPGGPGQPQHFGDGTRLSIL.

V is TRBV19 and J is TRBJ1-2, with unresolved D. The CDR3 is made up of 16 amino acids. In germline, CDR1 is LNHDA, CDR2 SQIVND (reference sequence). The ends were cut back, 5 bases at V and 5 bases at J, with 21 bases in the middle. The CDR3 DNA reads TGTGCCAGTAGTGCACAACCGGGAAGAGCTGCGTATGGCTACACCTTC. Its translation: CASSAQPGRAAYGYTF.